This is a list of T cell receptor beta chains from one sample in a study of blood T cell repertoires in COVID-19. Generated by immunoSEQ multiplex PCR, the TCRdb table keeps only in-frame clones and is missing some. The data contain fewer than 300,000 clones, around four fifths of them singletons. The sample taken for sequencing was peripheral blood. The source is a man aged 80 or over with acute or convalescent COVID-19. The conserved cysteine and the conserved F or W are not part of the CDR3 here.

CDR3 protein,V gene
ASSSPGQGTDTQY,TRBV27
ASRPADRLGEQY,TRBV5-1
ASGRQGAGGYT,TRBV27
ASSAGYREANTGELF,TRBV7-6
ASSLSDTSPYEQY,TRBV11-2
ASITGGGGTEAF,TRBV2
ASSPTGSQNEKLF,TRBV5-1
ASSFMDSHEKLF,TRBV5-1
ATSRASGEQY,TRBV15
ASSVQGGFNEQF,TRBV5-1
ASSQGLVRANEQF,TRBV6-5
SASVGGTNGYT,TRBV20-1
ASSRAGTTYEQY,TRBV13
ASSSQGFSYEQY,TRBV27
ASSAILAFVGNEQF,TRBV3-1/TRBV3-2
ASSETSGILYNEQF,TRBV10-2
ASCAGFQPQH,TRBV5-1
ASRAGTGGFYGYT,TRBV6-5
ASSIVQGGNQPQH,TRBV19
ASSLGLAGGRPTITDTQY,TRBV5-1
ASSLVDTNSNQPQH,TRBV4-1
ASSLSAERTEAF,TRBV5-1
ASSKALSGQGAYEQY,TRBV21-1
ASSSSGRRETQY,TRBV11-2
ASSVDSGGRTYEQY,TRBV9
ASRATGDSQPQH,TRBV2
ASTRGQGQYEQY,TRBV6-5